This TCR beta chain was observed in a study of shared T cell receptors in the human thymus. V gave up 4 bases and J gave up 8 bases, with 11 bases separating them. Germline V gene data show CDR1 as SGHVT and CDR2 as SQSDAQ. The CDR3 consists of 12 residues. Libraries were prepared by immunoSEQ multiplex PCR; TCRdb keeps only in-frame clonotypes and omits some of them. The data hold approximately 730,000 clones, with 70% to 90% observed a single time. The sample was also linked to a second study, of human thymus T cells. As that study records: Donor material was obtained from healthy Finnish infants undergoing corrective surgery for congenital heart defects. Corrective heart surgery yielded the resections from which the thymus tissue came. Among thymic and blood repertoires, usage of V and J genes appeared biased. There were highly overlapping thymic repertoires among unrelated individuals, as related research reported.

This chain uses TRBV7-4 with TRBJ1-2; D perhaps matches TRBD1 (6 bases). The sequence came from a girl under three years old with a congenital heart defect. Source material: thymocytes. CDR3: CASSCRGCGYTF. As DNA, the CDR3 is TGTGCCAGCAGCTGCAGGGGTTGCGGCTACACCTTC.